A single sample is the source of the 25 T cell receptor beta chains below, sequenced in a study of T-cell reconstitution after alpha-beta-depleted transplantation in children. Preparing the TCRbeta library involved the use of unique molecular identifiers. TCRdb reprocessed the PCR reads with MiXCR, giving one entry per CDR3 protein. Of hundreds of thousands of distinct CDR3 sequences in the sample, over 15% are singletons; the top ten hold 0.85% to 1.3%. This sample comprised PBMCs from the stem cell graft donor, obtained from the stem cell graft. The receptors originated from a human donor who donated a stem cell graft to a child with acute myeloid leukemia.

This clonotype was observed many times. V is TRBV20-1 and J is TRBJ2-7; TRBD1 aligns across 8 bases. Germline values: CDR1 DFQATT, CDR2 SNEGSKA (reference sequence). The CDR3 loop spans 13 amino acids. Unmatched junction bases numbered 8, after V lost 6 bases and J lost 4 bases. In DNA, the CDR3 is TGCAGTGCCCATCAGGGGGCTTTGTACGAGCAGTACTTC. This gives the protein CSAHQGALYEQYF.

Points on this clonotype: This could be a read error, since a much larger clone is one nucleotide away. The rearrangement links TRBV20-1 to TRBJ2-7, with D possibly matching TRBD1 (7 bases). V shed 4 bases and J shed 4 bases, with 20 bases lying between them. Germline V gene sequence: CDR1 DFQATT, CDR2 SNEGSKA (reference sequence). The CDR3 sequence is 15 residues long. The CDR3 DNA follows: TGCAGTGCTAAATCTGGAGGAGGGGGCCTTTACGAGCAGTACTTC. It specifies CSAKSGGGGLYEQYF.

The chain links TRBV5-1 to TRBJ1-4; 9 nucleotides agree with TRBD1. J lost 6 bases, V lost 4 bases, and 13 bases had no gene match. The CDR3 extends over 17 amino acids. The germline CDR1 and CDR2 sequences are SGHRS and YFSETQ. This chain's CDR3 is CASSGTSTGGSDEKLFF. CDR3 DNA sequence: TGCGCCAGCAGCGGGACGTCAACAGGGGGCAGTGATGAAAAACTGTTTTTT.

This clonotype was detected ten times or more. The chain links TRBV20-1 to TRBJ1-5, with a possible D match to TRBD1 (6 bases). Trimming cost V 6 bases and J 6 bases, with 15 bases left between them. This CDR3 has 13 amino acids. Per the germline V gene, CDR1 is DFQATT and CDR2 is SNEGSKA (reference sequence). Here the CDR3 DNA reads TGCAGTGCCCTTGAGGGGGGCAGTCAGCCCCAGCATTTT. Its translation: CSALEGGSQPQHF.

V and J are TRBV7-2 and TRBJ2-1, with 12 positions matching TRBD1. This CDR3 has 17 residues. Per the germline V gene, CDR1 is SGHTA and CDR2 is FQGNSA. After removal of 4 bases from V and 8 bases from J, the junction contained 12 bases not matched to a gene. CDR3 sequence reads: CASSSGTGGVFSYEQFF. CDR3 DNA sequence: TGTGCCAGCAGCTCCGGGACAGGGGGCGTCTTTAGCTATGAGCAGTTCTTC. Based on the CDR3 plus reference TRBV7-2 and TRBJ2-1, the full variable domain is GAGVSQSPSNKVTEKGKDVELRCDPISGHTALYWYRQSLGQGLEFLIYFQGNSAPDKSGLPSDRFSAERTGGSVSTLTIQRTQQEDSAVYLCASSSGTGGVFSYEQFFGPGTRLTVL.

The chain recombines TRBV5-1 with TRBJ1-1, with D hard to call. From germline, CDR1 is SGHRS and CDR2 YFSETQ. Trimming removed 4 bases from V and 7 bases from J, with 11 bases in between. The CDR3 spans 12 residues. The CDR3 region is CASSASVGEAFF. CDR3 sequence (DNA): TGCGCCAGCAGCGCCTCGGTGGGTGAAGCTTTCTTT.

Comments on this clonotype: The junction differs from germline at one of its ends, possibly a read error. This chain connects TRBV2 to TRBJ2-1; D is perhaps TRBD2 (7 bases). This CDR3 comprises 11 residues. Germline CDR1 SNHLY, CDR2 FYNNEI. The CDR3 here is CASPRGAGLVF. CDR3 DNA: TGTGCCAGTCCCCGGGGGGCCGGGTTGGTCTTC.

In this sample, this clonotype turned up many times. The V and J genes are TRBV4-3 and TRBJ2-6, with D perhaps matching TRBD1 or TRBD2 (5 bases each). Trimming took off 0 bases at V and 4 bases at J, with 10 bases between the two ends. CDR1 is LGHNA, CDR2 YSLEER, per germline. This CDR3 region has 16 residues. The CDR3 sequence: CASSQDHGAGANVLTF. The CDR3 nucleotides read TGCGCCAGCAGCCAAGATCACGGGGCGGGGGCCAACGTCCTGACTTTC.

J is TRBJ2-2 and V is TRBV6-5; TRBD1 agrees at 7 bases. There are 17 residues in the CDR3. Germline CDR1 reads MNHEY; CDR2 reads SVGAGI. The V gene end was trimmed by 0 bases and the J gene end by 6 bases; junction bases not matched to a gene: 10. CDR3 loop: CASSYSIATGLAGELFF. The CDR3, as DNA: TGTGCCAGCAGTTACTCTATAGCGACAGGGTTGGCCGGGGAGCTGTTTTTT.

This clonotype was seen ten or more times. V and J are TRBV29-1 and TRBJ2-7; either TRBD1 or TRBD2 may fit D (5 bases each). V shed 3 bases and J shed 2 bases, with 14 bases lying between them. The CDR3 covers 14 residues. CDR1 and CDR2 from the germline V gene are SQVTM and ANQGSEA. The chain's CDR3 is CSVERAGPPYEQYF. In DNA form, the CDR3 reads TGCAGCGTTGAGAGGGCAGGGCCCCCCTACGAGCAGTACTTC.

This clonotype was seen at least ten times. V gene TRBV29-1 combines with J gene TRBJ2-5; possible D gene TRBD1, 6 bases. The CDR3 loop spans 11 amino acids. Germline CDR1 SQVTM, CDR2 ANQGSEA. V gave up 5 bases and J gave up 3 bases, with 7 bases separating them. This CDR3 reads CSVNREETQYF. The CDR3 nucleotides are TGCAGCGTTAACAGGGAAGAGACCCAGTACTTC.

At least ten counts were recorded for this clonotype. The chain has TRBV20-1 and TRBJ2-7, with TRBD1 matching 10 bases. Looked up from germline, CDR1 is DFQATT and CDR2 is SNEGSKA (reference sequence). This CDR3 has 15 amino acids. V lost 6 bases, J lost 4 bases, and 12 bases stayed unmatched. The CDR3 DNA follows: TGCAGTGCGGATCTATGGACAGGGGGACCTTACGAGCAGTACTTC. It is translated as CSADLWTGGPYEQYF.

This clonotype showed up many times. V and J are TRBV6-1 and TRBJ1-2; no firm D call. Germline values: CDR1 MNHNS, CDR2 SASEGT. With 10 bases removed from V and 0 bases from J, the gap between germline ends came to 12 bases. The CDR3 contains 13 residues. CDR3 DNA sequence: TGTGCCACCATGGACGGGACTAACTATGGCTACACCTTC. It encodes CATMDGTNYGYTF.

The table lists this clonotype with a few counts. The CDR3, as DNA: TGTGCCAGCAGCTCCCGGGACGATTACAATGAGCAGTTCTTC. Residues: CASSSRDDYNEQFF. The chain has TRBV7-9 and TRBJ2-1; D tentatively fits TRBD1 or TRBD2 (5 bases each). CDR3 length equals 14 residues. V lost 4 bases, J lost 4 bases, and 11 bases lay in between. CDR1 is SEHNR, CDR2 FQNEAQ, per germline (reference sequence).

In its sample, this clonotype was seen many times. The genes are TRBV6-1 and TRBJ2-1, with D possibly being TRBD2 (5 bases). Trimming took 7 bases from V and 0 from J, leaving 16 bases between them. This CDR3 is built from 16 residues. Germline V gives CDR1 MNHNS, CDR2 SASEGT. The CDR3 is CASTPPGLHSYNEQFF. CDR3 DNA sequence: TGTGCCAGCACCCCACCGGGGTTGCACTCCTACAATGAGCAGTTCTTC.

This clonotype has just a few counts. Here the CDR3 DNA reads TGCGCCAGCAGCTTGGACGGGGCCCTCAAGTCCAATTCACCCCTCCACTTT. Translation gives CASSLDGALKSNSPLHF. This chain links TRBV5-1 with TRBJ1-6; possible D gene TRBD1, 5 bases. V was cut by 0 bases and J by 7 bases, with 17 bases left in between. The germline V gene encodes CDR1 SGHRS and CDR2 YFSETQ. The CDR3 spans 17 residues.

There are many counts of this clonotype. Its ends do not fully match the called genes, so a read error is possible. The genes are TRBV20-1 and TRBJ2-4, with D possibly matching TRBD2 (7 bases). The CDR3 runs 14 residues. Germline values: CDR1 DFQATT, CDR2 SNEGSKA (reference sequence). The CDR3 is CSARAGQAMNIQYF. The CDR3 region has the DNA TGCAGTGCCAGAGCGGGACAAGCAATGAACATTCAGTACTTC.

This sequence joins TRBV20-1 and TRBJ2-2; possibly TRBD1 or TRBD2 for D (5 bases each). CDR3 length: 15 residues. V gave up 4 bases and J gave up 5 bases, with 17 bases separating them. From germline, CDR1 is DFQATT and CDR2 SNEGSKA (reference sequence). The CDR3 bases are TGCAGTGCTAAGAAGCCAGGGAGTATAACCGGGGAGCTGTTTTTT. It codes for CSAKKPGSITGELFF.

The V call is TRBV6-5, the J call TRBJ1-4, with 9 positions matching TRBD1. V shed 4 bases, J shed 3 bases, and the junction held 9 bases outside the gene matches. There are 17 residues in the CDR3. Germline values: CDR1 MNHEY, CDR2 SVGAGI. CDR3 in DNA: TGTGCCAGCAGTTCTCCGGACAGGGGCGTACCTAATGAAAAACTGTTTTTT. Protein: CASSSPDRGVPNEKLFF.

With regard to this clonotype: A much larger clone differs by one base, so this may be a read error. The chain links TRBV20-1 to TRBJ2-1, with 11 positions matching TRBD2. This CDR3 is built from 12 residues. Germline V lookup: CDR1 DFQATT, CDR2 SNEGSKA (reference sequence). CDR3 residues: CSGTSGYNEPFF. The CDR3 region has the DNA TGCAGTGGGACTAGCGGGTACAATGAGCCGTTCTTC.

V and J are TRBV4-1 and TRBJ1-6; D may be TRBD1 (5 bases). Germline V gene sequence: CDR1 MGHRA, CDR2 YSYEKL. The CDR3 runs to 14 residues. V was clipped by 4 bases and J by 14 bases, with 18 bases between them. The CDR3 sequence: CASSLLGEGRALHF. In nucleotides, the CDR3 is TGCGCCAGCAGCCTCCTAGGGGAGGGTCGGGCCCTCCACTTT.

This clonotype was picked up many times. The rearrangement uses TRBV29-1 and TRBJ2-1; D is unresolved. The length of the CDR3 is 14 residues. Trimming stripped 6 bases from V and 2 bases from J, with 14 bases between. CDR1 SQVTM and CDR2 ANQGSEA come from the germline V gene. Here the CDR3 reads CSVSLMGTYNEQFF. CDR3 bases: TGCAGCGTCTCCCTCATGGGGACCTACAATGAGCAGTTCTTC.

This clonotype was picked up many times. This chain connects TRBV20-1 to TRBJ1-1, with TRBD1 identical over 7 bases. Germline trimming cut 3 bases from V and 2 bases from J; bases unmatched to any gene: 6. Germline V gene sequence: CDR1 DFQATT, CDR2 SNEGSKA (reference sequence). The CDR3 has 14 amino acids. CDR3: CSASYTGDNTEAFF. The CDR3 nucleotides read TGCAGTGCTAGCTACACAGGGGACAACACTGAAGCTTTCTTT.

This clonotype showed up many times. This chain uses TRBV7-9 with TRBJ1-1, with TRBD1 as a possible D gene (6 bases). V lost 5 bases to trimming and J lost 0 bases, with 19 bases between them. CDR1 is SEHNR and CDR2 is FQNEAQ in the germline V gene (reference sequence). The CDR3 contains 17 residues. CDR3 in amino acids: CASSGSGVSPVNTEAFF. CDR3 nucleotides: TGTGCCAGCAGCGGTTCAGGGGTATCGCCTGTGAACACTGAAGCTTTCTTT.

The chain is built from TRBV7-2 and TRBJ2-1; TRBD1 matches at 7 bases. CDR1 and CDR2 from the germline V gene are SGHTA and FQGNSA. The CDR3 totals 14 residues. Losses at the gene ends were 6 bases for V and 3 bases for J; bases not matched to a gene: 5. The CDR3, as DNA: TGTGCCAGCAGATCGGGACAGAACTACAATGAGCAGTTCTTC. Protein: CASRSGQNYNEQFF.